These T cell receptor beta chains were read from a single sample in a study of identifying expanded T cells in peripheral blood. The assay was immunoSEQ multiplex PCR, and TCRdb's table has in-frame clones only and misses some. The sample has over 100,000 clones, about 87% seen once. The sequenced sample was blood. These receptors came from a person between 18 and 69 years old in good health. CDR3s include the opening cysteine and the closing phenylalanine or tryptophan.

TRBV28,CASRTTEEETQYF
TRBV5-1,CASSYRSEQYF
TRBV2,CASTQDNEKLFF
TRBV7-9,CASSPVYGYTF
TRBV6-5,CASSEPLRGGTEAFF
TRBV5-1,CASSLGGTGSIYEQYF
TRBV29-1,CSVDADSARTYNEQFF
TRBV19,CASSIRGAIGAEQYF
TRBV29-1,CSVAGDYNSPLHF
TRBV5-4,CASSWDSSYEQYF
TRBV7-9,CASSLVGDGETQYF
TRBV25-1,CASSGAGVDQPQHF
TRBV28,CASSPRQYYGYTF
TRBV7-9,CASSSSGTGNEQYF
TRBV29-1,CSAYREVADTQYF